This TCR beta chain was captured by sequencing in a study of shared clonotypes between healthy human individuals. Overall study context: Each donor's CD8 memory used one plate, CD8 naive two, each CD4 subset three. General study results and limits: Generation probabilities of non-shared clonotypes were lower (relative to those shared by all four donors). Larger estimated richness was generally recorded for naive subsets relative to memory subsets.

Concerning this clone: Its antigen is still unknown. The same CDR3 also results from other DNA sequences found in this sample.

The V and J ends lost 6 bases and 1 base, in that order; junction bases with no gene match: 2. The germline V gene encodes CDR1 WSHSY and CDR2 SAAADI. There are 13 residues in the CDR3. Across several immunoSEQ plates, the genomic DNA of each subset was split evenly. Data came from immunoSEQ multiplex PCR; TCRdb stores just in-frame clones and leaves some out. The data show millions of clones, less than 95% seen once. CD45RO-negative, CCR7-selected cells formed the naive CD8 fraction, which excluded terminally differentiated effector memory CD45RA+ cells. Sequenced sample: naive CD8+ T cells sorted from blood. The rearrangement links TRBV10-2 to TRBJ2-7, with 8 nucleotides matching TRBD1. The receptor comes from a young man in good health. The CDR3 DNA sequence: TGCGCCAGCAGGGACAGGGATTCCTACGAGCAGTACTTC. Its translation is CASRDRDSYEQYF.